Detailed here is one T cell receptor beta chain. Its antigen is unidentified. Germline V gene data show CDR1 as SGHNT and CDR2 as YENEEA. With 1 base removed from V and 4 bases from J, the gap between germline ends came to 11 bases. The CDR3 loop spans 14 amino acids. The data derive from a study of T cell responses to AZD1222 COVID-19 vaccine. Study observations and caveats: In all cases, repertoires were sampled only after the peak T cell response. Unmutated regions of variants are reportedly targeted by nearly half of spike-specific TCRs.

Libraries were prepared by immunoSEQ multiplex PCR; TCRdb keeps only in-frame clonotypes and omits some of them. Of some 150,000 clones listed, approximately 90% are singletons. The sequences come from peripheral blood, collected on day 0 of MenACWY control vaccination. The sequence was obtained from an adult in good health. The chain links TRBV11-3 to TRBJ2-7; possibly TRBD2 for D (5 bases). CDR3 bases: TGTGCCAGCAGCTTAGCGGGGATTGCTTACGAGCAGTACTTC. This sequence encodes CASSLAGIAYEQYF.